These 10 T cell receptor beta chains came from one sample sequenced in a study of blood T cell repertoires in COVID-19. TCRdb's table, derived via immunoSEQ multiplex PCR, lists solely in-frame clones and lacks some. The data contain around 140,000 clones, about 87% of them singletons. Input material: peripheral blood. All receptors derive from a man in his fifties who had recovered from COVID-19.

This chain joins TRBV2 and TRBJ2-3; TRBD2 is a possible D gene (6 bases). The CDR3 length is 14 residues. The V end lost 6 bases, the J end lost 0 bases, and 10 bases lay between the germline ends. Per the germline V gene, CDR1 is SNHLY and CDR2 is FYNNEI. This CDR3 reads CASRAGSSTDTQYF. The DNA for the CDR3 is TGTGCCAGCAGGGCGGGATCTAGCACAGATACGCAGTATTTT.

CDR3 DNA sequence: TGCGCCAGCAGCCAAGATATCGGGGGGGGCTACAATGAGCAGTTCTTC. Its translation: CASSQDIGGGYNEQFF. This chain joins TRBV4-1 and TRBJ2-1, with TRBD2 matching 8 bases. Per the germline V gene, CDR1 is MGHRA and CDR2 is YSYEKL. The V segment lost 0 bases and the J segment 3 bases; nucleotides outside the gene matches: 4. CDR3 size: 16 residues.

This rearrangement joins TRBV6-6 to TRBJ1-1; 7 positions match TRBD1. The germline gives CDR1 MNHNY, CDR2 SVGAGI (reference sequence). This CDR3 has 18 residues. V was clipped by 5 bases and J by 0 bases; unmatched bases: 15. The CDR3 sequence is CASSPPRRQGTMNTEAFF. CDR3 sequence (DNA): TGTGCCAGCAGTCCCCCCCGGAGACAGGGCACTATGAACACTGAAGCTTTCTTT.

The J gene is TRBJ1-5, the V gene TRBV6-5; 8 positions agree with TRBD1. The CDR3 extends over 15 amino acids. The J segment lost 3 bases and the V segment lost 7 bases, leaving 8 bases of the junction unmatched. Germline CDR1 is MNHEY and CDR2 is SVGAGI. The chain's CDR3 is CASTLGQELNQPQHF. The CDR3 DNA reads as TGTGCCAGCACCCTGGGACAGGAACTCAATCAGCCCCAGCATTTT.

The chain links TRBV18 to TRBJ1-2, with 8 bases that match TRBD1. CDR3 length: 13 residues. Per the germline V gene, CDR1 is KGHSH and CDR2 is LQKENI. J gave up 3 bases and V 6 bases, and 3 bases lay outside the gene matches. The DNA of the CDR3 is TGTGCCAGCTCGCCGACAGGGGACTATGGCTACACCTTC. Amino acid sequence: CASSPTGDYGYTF.

This rearrangement joins TRBV5-1 to TRBJ2-3, with 12 bases matching TRBD2. CDR3 length: 23 residues. V lost 4 bases to trimming and J lost 1 base; unmatched junction nucleotides: 25. Per the germline V gene, CDR1 is SGHRS and CDR2 is YFSETQ. Written as DNA, the CDR3 is TGCGCCAGCAGCAAAGGCGACTGGGAGACTAGCGGGGGCACTCCTATCGGCACAGATACGCAGTATTTT. This translates into CASSKGDWETSGGTPIGTDTQYF.

The count of this clone is one. V and J are TRBV9 and TRBJ1-2; 7 nucleotides match TRBD1. The CDR3 has 14 amino acids. Germline V gives CDR1 SGDLS, CDR2 YYNGEE. After removal of 2 bases from V and 4 bases from J, the junction contained 5 bases not matched to a gene. CDR3 sequence (DNA): TGTGCCAGCAGCGTGACAGGGTTGAGCTATGGCTACACCTTC. This sequence encodes CASSVTGLSYGYTF.

The V and J genes are TRBV5-1 and TRBJ1-1; 8 positions match TRBD1. Germline assignment: CDR1 SGHRS and CDR2 YFSETQ. This CDR3 is 14 amino acids long. The V and J ends lost 2 bases and 2 bases, in that order; junction bases with no gene match: 2. CDR3 nucleotide sequence: TGCGCCAGCAGCTTCGGACAGGGCAACACTGAAGCTTTCTTT. Translated, it gives CASSFGQGNTEAFF.

The chain carries TRBV7-2 and TRBJ2-3; no clear D gene. This CDR3 has 13 amino acids. Germline CDR1 SGHTA, CDR2 FQGNSA. V lost 2 bases and J lost 11, with 14 bases in between. The CDR3 DNA reads as TGTGCCAGCAGCTTACCCAAACAGATACAGCAGTATTTT. Translating it yields CASSLPKQIQQYF.

DNA of the CDR3: TGTGCCAGCAGCCATGCCGGAGGGGGCTTGACCTACAATGAGCAGTTCTTC. It specifies CASSHAGGGLTYNEQFF. This sequence joins TRBV3-1 (or the pseudogene TRBV3-2) and TRBJ2-1; D is possibly TRBD1 (7 bases). With 3 bases removed from V and 2 bases from J, the gap between germline ends came to 17 bases. Germline V CDR1 and CDR2: LGHDT, YNNKEL (reference sequence). This CDR3 is built from 17 residues.